The TCR beta chain under discussion was sequenced for a study of vaccination and CD4 T cells after COVID-19. Study at large: Cells received overlapping spike peptides from SARS-CoV-2, HCoV-NL63, HCoV-OC43 and HCoV-229E as stimulation.

The sample holds a few counts of this clonotype. What it recognizes is unknown. Sequenced with the Oncomine TCR Beta short-read assay was DNA taken from cultured CD4+ T cells. TCRdb ran MiXCR on the PCR reads and lists one entry per CDR3 protein. Here the sample spans some 9,900 distinct CDR3 sequences, 30% being singletons. As to treatment: roughly ten-day PBMC culture with coronavirus spike peptide pools or control peptides (ViraFEST assay). Once peptide pools had expanded antigen-specific T cells, ViraFEST sequenced TCRs. It was on days 3 and 7 that half the medium was replaced with fresh IL-2 medium. Germline values: CDR1 MNHEY, CDR2 SMNVEV (reference sequence). Between the trimmed V and J ends, which lost 6 bases and 4 bases, there was a span of 15 bases. The CDR3 loop spans 14 amino acids.

The rearrangement links TRBV27 to TRBJ1-2; D is perhaps TRBD1 (5 bases). The sequences come from CD4+ T cells from blood, cultured in vitro, collected after SARS-CoV-2 vaccination. The sequence was collected from a human donor who had recovered from COVID-19. The CDR3 loop reads CASRPLGTAYGYTF. The CDR3 coding sequence is TGTGCCAGCAGGCCCCTCGGGACGGCCTATGGCTACACCTTC.